Listed below are T cell receptor beta chains from one sample, sequenced in a study of OX40 agonist ivuxolimab in advanced cancers. Repertoires were generated with immunoSEQ multiplex PCR, while TCRdb's copy carries only in-frame clones and drops some. Seen here are more than 100,000 clones, over 75% observed once, and the top ten hold approximately 1.1%. The sequences come from CD4+ or CD8+ T cells sorted from blood, collected in a trial of the OX40 agonist ivuxolimab. These TCRs come from an adult with an advanced solid tumor such as melanoma, head and neck, liver or kidney cancer. Each CDR3 is given with its conserved first and last residue. A D gene is named only where the DNA matches it firmly. Only part of the rows carry a size: once, few, many, or a class if the clone is expanded.

abundance,v_gene,j_gene,len,d_gene,CDR3nt,CDR3aa
NA,TRBV7-3,TRBJ2-7,15,NA,TGTGCCAGCAGCATCACTGGCCTGGGAACCTACGAGCAGTACTTC,CASSITGLGTYEQYF
NA,TRBV7-9,TRBJ2-2,15,NA,TGTGCCAGCAGCCCTATCCCCCCCTACACCGGGGAGCTGTTTTTT,CASSPIPPYTGELFF
NA,TRBV6-6,TRBJ2-7,16,TRBD2,TGTGCCAGCAGCGTTAGGACTAGCGGTACCGACTACGAGCAGTACTTC,CASSVRTSGTDYEQYF
NA,TRBV19,TRBJ2-7,15,TRBD2,TGTGCCAGTACCAATCGACTAGCGGGAGGTTACGAGCAGTACTTC,CASTNRLAGGYEQYF
NA,TRBV13,TRBJ1-4,15,NA,TGTGCCAGCAGCTTACGGGGTATCCTAGATGAAAAACTGTTTTTT,CASSLRGILDEKLFF
NA,TRBV4-1,TRBJ2-7,16,TRBD2,TGCGCCAGCAGCCAAGATGGACTAGCGGGGTCCTACGAGCAGTACTTC,CASSQDGLAGSYEQYF
NA,TRBV29-1,TRBJ1-3,15,TRBD1,TGCAGCGTCGCACCGGGACAGGGCTCTGGAAACACCATATATTTT,CSVAPGQGSGNTIYF
NA,TRBV5-1,TRBJ2-1,14,NA,TGCGCCAGCAGCTTCAGGGAATCCTACAATGAGCAGTTCTTC,CASSFRESYNEQFF
NA,TRBV19,TRBJ2-5,13,NA,TGTGCCAGTATAGGCCCGGTTGGTTCGACCCAGTACTTC,CASIGPVGSTQYF
NA,TRBV7-8,TRBJ2-6,16,NA,TGTGCCAGCAAAACCATAGCACTCTCTGGAGTCAACGTCCTGACTTTC,CASKTIALSGVNVLTF
NA,TRBV7-2,TRBJ2-2,14,TRBD1,TGTGCCAGCAGCTTCGGACAGGGCCCCGGGGAGCTGTTTTTT,CASSFGQGPGELFF
once,TRBV28,TRBJ1-2,15,TRBD1,TGTGCCAGCAGTTTAGGGACAGGGGGTTTCTATGGCTACACCTTC,CASSLGTGGFYGYTF
NA,TRBV2,TRBJ1-3,16,NA,TGTGCCAGCAGTGTGACCTTACGGAGCTCTGGAAACACCATATATTTT,CASSVTLRSSGNTIYF
NA,TRBV15,TRBJ2-7,15,NA,TGTGCCACCAGCAGAGACCGGACGGGGTATTACGAGCAGTACTTC,CATSRDRTGYYEQYF
once,TRBV7-3,TRBJ2-5,15,TRBD1,TGTGCCAGCAGCTTAACTGTGACAGGGAAAGAGACCCAGTACTTC,CASSLTVTGKETQYF
NA,TRBV9,TRBJ2-1,16,NA,TGTGCCAGCAGCGTCTTTGACTACCCGAGTAGCAATGAGCAGTTCTTC,CASSVFDYPSSNEQFF
NA,TRBV5-1,TRBJ1-5,13,NA,TGCGCCAGCAGCGTAGACGGATATCAGCCCCAGCATTTT,CASSVDGYQPQHF
NA,TRBV6-5,TRBJ1-4,15,TRBD1,TGTGCCAGCAGGACAGGGGGAATTATTAATGAAAAACTGTTTTTT,CASRTGGIINEKLFF
NA,TRBV27,TRBJ2-4,17,NA,TGTGCCAGCAGTTCACCGCCGGGACACCTAGCCAAAAACATTCAGTACTTC,CASSSPPGHLAKNIQYF
NA,TRBV9,TRBJ2-4,15,TRBD1,TGTGCCAGCAGCACGGAAGGGACAGGGAAAACCATTCAGTACTTC,CASSTEGTGKTIQYF
NA,TRBV19,TRBJ2-6,15,TRBD1,TGTGCCAGTTCAGGGGGTAACACTGGGGCCAACGTCCTGACTTTC,CASSGGNTGANVLTF
NA,TRBV13,TRBJ2-1,13,NA,TGTGCCAGCAGCTACAGGGTACGAAATGAGCAGTTCTTC,CASSYRVRNEQFF
few,TRBV7-2,TRBJ1-2,12,NA,TGTGCCAGCAGCTCGAACCTCGTGGGCTACACCTTC,CASSSNLVGYTF
few,TRBV28,TRBJ1-1,13,TRBD1,TGTGCCAGCAGCCCCGGGACAGCAGATGAAGCTTTCTTT,CASSPGTADEAFF
once,TRBV7-9,TRBJ2-7,13,NA,TGTGCCAGCAGCATCGGGCCATCCTACGAGCAGTACTTC,CASSIGPSYEQYF
NA,TRBV6-5,TRBJ1-1,15,NA,TGTGCCAGCAGTTACTCCCCGGACCTAAACACTGAAGCTTTCTTT,CASSYSPDLNTEAFF
NA,TRBV2,TRBJ1-2,13,NA,TGTGCCAGCTGGCGACCGGGACCCTATGGCTACACCTTC,CASWRPGPYGYTF
NA,TRBV7-2,TRBJ2-5,16,TRBD2,TGTGCCAGCAGCCCCAGCAGCGGGAGTCTCGCCGAGACCCAGTACTTC,CASSPSSGSLAETQYF
NA,TRBV27,TRBJ1-5,14,TRBD1,TGTGCCAGCAGTCGGACAGGAAACAATCAGCCCCAGCATTTT,CASSRTGNNQPQHF
NA,TRBV25-1,TRBJ2-3,14,NA,TGTGCCAGCGGCCGGGAATTAAGCACAGATACGCAGTATTTT,CASGRELSTDTQYF
NA,TRBV6-6,TRBJ1-1,16,NA,TGTGCCAGCACCTCCGGACCTAATAGGGGTGAGAAGGAAGCTTTCTTT,CASTSGPNRGEKEAFF
few,TRBV9,TRBJ2-3,18,TRBD2,TGTGCCAGCAGCCCGACCTTCTGGACTAGCGGGAGCACAGATACGCAGTATTTT,CASSPTFWTSGSTDTQYF
NA,TRBV25-1,TRBJ2-1,16,NA,TGTGCCAGCAGTGAATATATTCCCCAGGGATACAATGAGCAGTTCTTC,CASSEYIPQGYNEQFF
NA,TRBV18,TRBJ1-1,13,NA,TGTGCCAGCTGCACAGGACTGAGCACTGAAGCTTTCTTT,CASCTGLSTEAFF
NA,TRBV18,TRBJ2-3,16,TRBD2,TGTGCCAGCTCACTCGCAACTAGCGGGAGTACAGATACGCAGTATTTT,CASSLATSGSTDTQYF
NA,TRBV28,TRBJ2-5,17,NA,TGTGCCAGCAGTTTACCCTTCGGGGACATTGATTTCGAGACCCAGTACTTC,CASSLPFGDIDFETQYF
NA,TRBV5-6,TRBJ2-5,14,NA,TGTGCCAGCAGCTTGAGGGCAGGAAGCGCGACCCAGTACTTC,CASSLRAGSATQYF
once,TRBV11-3,TRBJ2-2,14,NA,TGTGCCAGCAGCAGGGGAGTGAACACCGGGGAGCTGTTTTTT,CASSRGVNTGELFF
NA,TRBV12-2,TRBJ2-1,13,NA,TGTGCAAGTCGCGTCCAGGGGTACAATGAGCAGTTCTTC,CASRVQGYNEQFF
NA,TRBV4-1,TRBJ1-1,14,TRBD1,TGCGCCAGCAGCCTCCAGGGGGGGAACACTGAAGCTTTCTTT,CASSLQGGNTEAFF
NA,TRBV7-6,TRBJ2-2,16,TRBD2,TGTGCCAGCAGCCCCCGGAGCGGGATATACACCGGGGAGCTGTTTTTT,CASSPRSGIYTGELFF
NA,TRBV19,TRBJ1-5,17,NA,TGTGCCAGTAACGAGCGCACGGTACCTCCGTATTATCAGCCCCAGCATTTT,CASNERTVPPYYQPQHF
NA,TRBV7-9,TRBJ1-2,13,NA,TGTGCCAGCAGCTCCGACAACTACTATGGCTACACCTTC,CASSSDNYYGYTF
few,TRBV19,TRBJ2-5,16,TRBD1,TGTGCCAGTAGTATAAGTGCCCAGGGGGCTCAGGAGACCCAGTACTTC,CASSISAQGAQETQYF